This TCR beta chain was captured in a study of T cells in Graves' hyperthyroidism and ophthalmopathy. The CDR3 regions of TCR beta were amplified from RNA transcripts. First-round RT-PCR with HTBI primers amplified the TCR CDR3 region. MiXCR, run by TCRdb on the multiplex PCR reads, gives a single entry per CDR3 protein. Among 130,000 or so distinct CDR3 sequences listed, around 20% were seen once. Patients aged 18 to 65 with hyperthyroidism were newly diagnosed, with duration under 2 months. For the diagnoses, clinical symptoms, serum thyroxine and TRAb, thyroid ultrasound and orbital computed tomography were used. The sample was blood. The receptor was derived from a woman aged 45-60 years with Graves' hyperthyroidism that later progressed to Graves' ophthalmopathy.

In DNA, the CDR3 is TGTGCCAGCAGGGGGGGCAGGGGGCAAGAGACCCAGTACTTC. It encodes CASRGGRGQETQYF. The gene calls are TRBV2 and TRBJ2-5; D may be TRBD1 (7 bases). The V and J ends lost 6 bases and 2 bases respectively, with 13 bases between them. The CDR3 is 14 residues long. The germline gives CDR1 SNHLY, CDR2 FYNNEI. Based on the CDR3 plus reference TRBV2 and TRBJ2-5, the full variable domain is EPEVTQTPSHQVTQMGQEVILRCVPISNHLYFYWYRQILGQKVEFLVSFYNNEISEKSEIFDDQFSVERPDGSNFTLKIRSTKLEDSAMYFCASRGGRGQETQYFGPGTRLLVL.